These T cell receptor beta chains were read from a single sample in a study of blood T cell repertoires in COVID-19. The protocol was immunoSEQ multiplex PCR, while the TCRdb copy is restricted to in-frame clones and leaves out a portion. Of fewer than 400,000 clones listed, 80% to 90% are singletons. Sequenced sample: PBMCs or T cells enriched from blood (not recorded which). The receptors were gathered from a man aged 25 to 40 who had recovered from COVID-19. CDR3s include the opening cysteine and the closing phenylalanine or tryptophan. The D gene is left open where the match is weak. Size values are once, few and many counts, or a class for expanded clones, and some rows have none.

NA	14	TRBV2	NA	TRBJ2-7	CASQKTGSSYEQYF	TGTGCCAGCCAGAAGACAGGCAGCTCCTACGAGCAGTACTTC
NA	16	TRBV28	NA	TRBJ2-3	CASSSRGLGSADTQYF	TGTGCCAGCAGTTCCCGCGGACTCGGGAGCGCAGATACGCAGTATTTT
NA	15	TRBV2	TRBD1	TRBJ2-7	CASIEGTGGSYEQYF	TGTGCCAGCATCGAAGGGACAGGGGGCTCCTACGAGCAGTACTTC
NA	14	TRBV3-1/TRBV3-2	TRBD2	TRBJ2-7	CASSQGLAGYEQYF	TGTGCCAGCAGCCAGGGGCTAGCGGGCTACGAGCAGTACTTC
NA	13	TRBV6-5	NA	TRBJ2-7	CASIPQGSHEQYF	TGTGCCAGCATCCCCCAGGGGTCCCACGAGCAGTACTTC
NA	15	TRBV7-2	TRBD1	TRBJ1-2	CASSLAQGGNYGYTF	TGTGCCAGCAGCTTAGCGCAGGGGGGTAACTATGGCTACACCTTC
NA	17	TRBV7-8	TRBD1	TRBJ1-2	CASSLGGTGPGVYGYTF	TGTGCCAGCAGCTTAGGGGGGACAGGCCCAGGGGTGTATGGCTACACCTTC
NA	14	TRBV5-1	NA	TRBJ2-7	CASSLSEGPYEQYF	TGCGCCAGCAGCTTGAGTGAGGGTCCCTACGAGCAGTACTTC
NA	13	TRBV10-3	TRBD1	TRBJ2-7	CAISESTGGEQYF	TGTGCCATCAGTGAGTCGACAGGGGGCGAGCAGTACTTC
once	13	TRBV29-1	NA	TRBJ1-4	CSVLRGGGEKLFF	TGCAGCGTCTTACGGGGGGGCGGAGAAAAACTGTTTTTT
NA	14	TRBV29-1	TRBD1	TRBJ1-3	CSVGGTGVGNTIYF	TGCAGCGTTGGGGGGACAGGGGTTGGAAACACCATATATTTT